A selection of T cell receptor beta chains follows, all from one sample in a study of OX40 agonist ivuxolimab in advanced cancers. Measured with immunoSEQ multiplex PCR; TCRdb has only the in-frame clones, and not every one. The table shows some 69,000 clones, with 80% to 95% occurring only once. The sequencing here drew on CD4+ or CD8+ T cells sorted from blood, taken in a trial of the OX40 agonist ivuxolimab. Receptors were obtained from an adult with an advanced solid tumor such as melanoma, head and neck, liver or kidney cancer. Each CDR3 is given with its conserved first and last residue. The D gene is left open where the match is weak. The listing skips clone size in some rows; elsewhere it reads once, few, many or a size class.

clone_size | j_call | d_call | v_call | cdr3_aa | cdr3_nt
once | TRBJ2-7 | TRBD2 | TRBV4-2 | CASSQDSGGNYEQYF | TGTGCCAGCAGCCAAGATAGCGGGGGTAACTACGAGCAGTACTTC
few | TRBJ2-7 | . | TRBV10-1 | CASSEGRSYEQYF | TGCGCCAGCAGTGAGGGCAGATCCTACGAGCAGTACTTC
. | TRBJ1-2 | . | TRBV19 | CASSIARGLRAQDYGYTF | TGTGCCAGTAGTATAGCCCGAGGGCTTAGGGCACAGGACTATGGCTACACCTTC
. | TRBJ1-5 | TRBD1 | TRBV19 | CASSGETGEVNQPQHF | TGTGCCAGTAGTGGGGAGACAGGGGAGGTAAATCAGCCCCAGCATTTT
. | TRBJ2-7 | . | TRBV28 | CASSLGPGRGRLEQYF | TGTGCCAGCAGTTTAGGTCCGGGACGGGGGAGGTTGGAGCAGTACTTC
. | TRBJ2-1 | . | TRBV5-1 | CASSFGWGNEQFF | TGCGCCAGCAGTTTCGGGTGGGGCAATGAGCAGTTCTTC
. | TRBJ1-1 | . | TRBV7-2 | CASSPGPAKDGPFF | TGTGCCAGCAGCCCGGGACCGGCGAAGGACGGTCCTTTCTTT
. | TRBJ2-5 | . | TRBV5-4 | CASRLTGQETQYF | TGTGCCAGCAGACTGACAGGCCAAGAGACCCAGTACTTC
. | TRBJ2-7 | TRBD2 | TRBV6-5 | CASGTTSGYSYEQYF | TGTGCCAGCGGTACTACTAGCGGGTACTCCTACGAGCAGTACTTC
. | TRBJ1-5 | . | TRBV21-1 | CASSKGGRDRRAYSNQPQHF | TGTGCCAGCAGCAAAGGAGGGAGGGACAGGAGGGCTTATAGCAATCAGCCCCAGCATTTT
. | TRBJ1-1 | . | TRBV15 | CATSRVHKMNTEAFF | TGTGCCACCAGCAGAGTACACAAGATGAACACTGAAGCTTTCTTT
. | TRBJ2-3 | TRBD1 | TRBV5-6 | CASSLLIGQGGTDTQYF | TGTGCCAGCAGCCTTCTCATTGGACAGGGAGGCACAGATACGCAGTATTTT
. | TRBJ2-3 | TRBD2 | TRBV7-6 | CASSLPSSGSADTQYF | TGTGCCAGCAGCTTACCCTCTAGCGGGAGTGCAGATACGCAGTATTTT
. | TRBJ2-2 | TRBD2 | TRBV2 | CASRPSSIAGGGELFF | TGTGCCAGCAGACCCTCTTCTATAGCGGGTGGCGGGGAGCTGTTTTTT
once | TRBJ1-3 | . | TRBV25-1 | CASSEPTVGNTIYF | TGTGCCAGCAGTGAACCGACAGTAGGAAACACCATATATTTT
. | TRBJ1-1 | . | TRBV7-9 | CASSLEGGTEAFF | TGTGCCAGCAGCTTAGAAGGGGGTACTGAAGCTTTCTTT
. | TRBJ1-1 | TRBD1 | TRBV19 | CASSPTGAGTEAFF | TGTGCCAGTAGTCCGACAGGGGCCGGCACTGAAGCTTTCTTT
. | TRBJ2-7 | . | TRBV19 | CASSSTGRSHEQYF | TGTGCCAGTAGTAGTACAGGGAGGTCCCACGAGCAGTACTTC
. | TRBJ2-7 | TRBD1 | TRBV6-1 | CASSRGLNEQYF | TGTGCCAGCAGCAGGGGGCTCAACGAGCAGTACTTC
. | TRBJ1-1 | . | TRBV19 | CASMGPRNTEAFF | TGTGCCAGTATGGGGCCTAGGAACACTGAAGCTTTCTTT
. | TRBJ1-5 | . | TRBV6-6 | CASSGTINQPQHF | TGTGCCAGCAGTGGGACGATCAATCAGCCCCAGCATTTT
. | TRBJ2-2 | TRBD1 | TRBV10-1 | CASSDRGLGELFF | TGCGCCAGCAGTGACAGGGGGCTAGGGGAGCTGTTTTTT
. | TRBJ2-5 | TRBD1 | TRBV19 | CASGPTGGETQYF | TGTGCCAGTGGACCCACAGGGGGTGAGACCCAGTACTTC
. | TRBJ2-7 | . | TRBV19 | CASRNAPDIPYEQYF | TGTGCCAGTAGGAACGCTCCTGACATCCCCTACGAGCAGTACTTC
. | TRBJ2-2 | TRBD2 | TRBV25-1 | CASRLTSGRNTGELFF | TGTGCCAGCAGATTGACTAGCGGGAGGAACACCGGGGAGCTGTTTTTT
few | TRBJ2-1 | . | TRBV20-1 | CSLESYNEQFF | TGCAGTCTCGAATCCTACAATGAGCAGTTCTTC
. | TRBJ2-6 | . | TRBV7-6 | CASSSQPISSGANVLTF | TGTGCCAGCAGCTCCCAGCCCATAAGCTCTGGGGCCAACGTCCTGACTTTC
. | TRBJ1-1 | TRBD1 | TRBV14 | CASSPRQGARAFF | TGTGCCAGCAGCCCCCGACAGGGGGCGAGAGCTTTCTTT
. | TRBJ2-7 | . | TRBV6-1 | CASSDEGGPRSEQYF | TGTGCCAGCAGTGACGAGGGTGGGCCACGCAGCGAGCAGTACTTC
. | TRBJ2-1 | . | TRBV27 | CASSLPDNEQFF | TGTGCCAGCAGTTTACCAGACAATGAGCAGTTCTTC
. | TRBJ1-3 | . | TRBV9 | CASSVAEGGSGNTIYF | TGTGCCAGCAGCGTAGCAGAGGGGGGCTCTGGAAACACCATATATTTT
. | TRBJ2-1 | TRBD2 | TRBV6-6 | CASSPRVAGDGEQFF | TGTGCCAGCAGCCCCCGAGTAGCGGGAGACGGCGAGCAGTTCTTC
. | TRBJ2-3 | . | TRBV7-2 | CASSSPHTDTQYF | TGTGCCAGCAGCTCCCCCCACACAGATACGCAGTATTTT
. | TRBJ1-1 | TRBD1 | TRBV30 | CAWSAGQLLNTEAFF | TGTGCCTGGAGCGCGGGACAGCTCCTAAACACTGAAGCTTTCTTT
. | TRBJ2-2 | . | TRBV27 | CASSLEGLGTGELFF | TGTGCCAGCAGTTTAGAAGGGTTGGGCACCGGGGAGCTGTTTTTT
. | TRBJ1-1 | . | TRBV2 | CASSEQRNTEAFF | TGTGCCAGCAGTGAACAGAGGAACACTGAAGCTTTCTTT
. | TRBJ1-1 | . | TRBV11-2 | CASSLGGISNSEAFF | TGTGCCAGCAGCCTCGGTGGCATCTCAAACTCTGAAGCTTTCTTT
. | TRBJ2-1 | . | TRBV29-1 | CSVDGGRRILDEQFF | TGCAGCGTTGATGGCGGACGGAGAATTTTGGATGAGCAGTTCTTC
. | TRBJ2-1 | . | TRBV7-9 | CASSLAAYEQFF | TGTGCCAGCAGCTTAGCCGCCTATGAGCAGTTCTTC
. | TRBJ2-7 | TRBD1 | TRBV2 | CASSATGAFDLREQYF | TGTGCCAGCAGCGCCACAGGGGCATTTGATCTCCGCGAGCAGTACTTC
. | TRBJ2-5 | . | TRBV6-5 | CASSYHDTYQETQYF | TGTGCCAGCAGTTACCATGACACGTACCAAGAGACCCAGTACTTC
. | TRBJ1-4 | . | TRBV2 | CASSVSGKGTTNEKLFF | TGTGCCAGCAGTGTCTCGGGAAAAGGGACAACTAATGAAAAACTGTTTTTT
. | TRBJ1-1 | . | TRBV9 | CASSRTGPNTEAFF | TGTGCCAGCAGCCGTACAGGTCCGAACACTGAAGCTTTCTTT
few | TRBJ2-3 | . | TRBV6-5 | CASTPQPWDTQYF | TGTGCCAGCACCCCACAGCCTTGGGATACGCAGTATTTT
. | TRBJ2-7 | TRBD2 | TRBV5-1 | CASSRMQTSGTYEQYF | TGCGCCAGCAGCCGTATGCAGACTAGCGGCACCTACGAGCAGTACTTC
. | TRBJ1-3 | . | TRBV5-4 | CASSLKAPGNTIYF | TGTGCCAGCAGCTTGAAGGCCCCTGGAAACACCATATATTTT
. | TRBJ2-3 | . | TRBV5-4 | CASSLRGTDTQYF | TGTGCCAGCAGCTTGAGGGGCACAGATACGCAGTATTTT
. | TRBJ2-1 | TRBD1 | TRBV19 | CASSMRGQGQVTYNEQFF | TGTGCCAGTAGTATGAGGGGGCAGGGACAGGTAACCTACAATGAGCAGTTCTTC
. | TRBJ2-1 | TRBD2 | TRBV28 | CASSVTSGTYNEQFF | TGTGCCAGCAGTGTCACTAGCGGGACCTACAATGAGCAGTTCTTC
. | TRBJ1-3 | . | TRBV7-9 | CASSETGFSGNTIYF | TGTGCCAGCAGCGAGACGGGGTTCTCTGGAAACACCATATATTTT
. | TRBJ1-3 | . | TRBV6-1 | CASTHQGHAGNTIYF | TGTGCCAGCACCCACCAGGGACACGCTGGAAACACCATATATTTT
. | TRBJ2-3 | . | TRBV6-5 | CASRRQRTGDTQYF | TGTGCCAGCAGGCGACAGAGGACCGGAGATACGCAGTATTTT
. | TRBJ1-2 | TRBD1 | TRBV10-3 | CAISESGQGGYTF | TGTGCCATCAGTGAGTCCGGACAGGGTGGCTACACCTTC
. | TRBJ2-5 | . | TRBV25-1 | CASSETQGLLRETQYF | TGTGCCAGCAGTGAAACGCAGGGGTTGTTGCGAGAGACCCAGTACTTC